This T cell receptor beta chain was found in a study of cytomegalovirus exposure and HLA in healthy donors. General observations from the study: As was reported, the classifier diagnosed cytomegalovirus status with high specificity and sensitivity. Specificity of three CMV-associated chains for CMV antigens was verified in vitro. The authors listed some 150 TCR beta chains as cytomegalovirus-associated.

This CDR3 has 13 residues. Looked up from germline, CDR1 is SSHAT and CDR2 is FNYEAQ (reference sequence). TCRdb keeps only in-frame clones here, not all; method: immunoSEQ multiplex PCR. The table includes 110,000 to 150,000 clones, around 88% detected once. In regard to this clone: What it binds is not known. Mismatch with germline at one junction end may stem from a read error.

The donors were part of the validation cohort of 100 to 150 subjects. That cohort was separate from the first cohort, which comprised 666 subjects. The V and J genes are TRBV7-7 and TRBJ2-1, with D maybe TRBD1 (6 bases). Sequencing was performed on PBMCs. This receptor was identified in a woman under 30 in good health and CMV-seropositive. Here the CDR3 DNA reads TGTGCTAGCAGCTTGGACAGATCCAATGAGCAGTTCTTC. Translated, it gives CASSLDRSNEQFF.